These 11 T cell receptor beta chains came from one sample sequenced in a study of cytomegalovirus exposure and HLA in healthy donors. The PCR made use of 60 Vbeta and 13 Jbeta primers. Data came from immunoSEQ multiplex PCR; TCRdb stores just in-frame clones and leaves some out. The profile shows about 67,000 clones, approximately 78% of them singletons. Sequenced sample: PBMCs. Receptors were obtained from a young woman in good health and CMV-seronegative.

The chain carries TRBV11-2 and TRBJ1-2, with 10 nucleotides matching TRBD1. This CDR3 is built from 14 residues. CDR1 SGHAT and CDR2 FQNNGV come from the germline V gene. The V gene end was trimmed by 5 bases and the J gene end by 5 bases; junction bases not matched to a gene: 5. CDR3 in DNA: TGTGCCAGCAGCCCCACGGGACAGGGGTATGGCTACACCTTC. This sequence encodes CASSPTGQGYGYTF.

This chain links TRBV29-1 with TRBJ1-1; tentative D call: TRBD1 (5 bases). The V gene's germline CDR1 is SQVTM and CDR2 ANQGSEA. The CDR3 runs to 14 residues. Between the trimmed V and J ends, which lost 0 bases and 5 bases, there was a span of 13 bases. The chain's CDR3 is CSVEESAKGTEAFF. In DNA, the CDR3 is TGCAGCGTTGAAGAGTCGGCCAAGGGGACTGAAGCTTTCTTT. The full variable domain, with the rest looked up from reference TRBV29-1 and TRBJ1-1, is SAVISQKPSRDICQRGTSLTIQCQVDSQVTMMFWYRQQPGQSLTLIATANQGSEATYESGFVIDKFPISRPNLTFSTLTVSNMSPEDSSIYLCSVEESAKGTEAFFGQGTRLTVV.

The CDR3 bases are TGCGCCAGCAGCCAAGGTCAAAGGAGTAACTATGGCTACACCTTC. Its translation: CASSQGQRSNYGYTF. This chain connects TRBV4-3 to TRBJ1-2; D remains ambiguous. Germline CDR1 reads LGHNA; CDR2 reads YSLEER. The CDR3 loop spans 15 amino acids. The ends were cut back, 1 base at V and 1 base at J, with 10 bases in the middle.

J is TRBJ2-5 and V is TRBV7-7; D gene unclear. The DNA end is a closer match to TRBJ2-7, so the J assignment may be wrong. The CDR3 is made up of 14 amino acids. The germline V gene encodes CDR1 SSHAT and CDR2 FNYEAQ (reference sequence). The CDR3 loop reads CASSLAGTSYEQYF. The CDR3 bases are TGTGCCAGCAGCTTAGCGGGCACCAGCTACGAGCAGTACTTC.

CDR3 region: CASSPPGGGIYEQYF. For the CDR3, the DNA is TGTGCCAGCTCACCACCGGGCGGGGGCATCTACGAGCAGTACTTC. This sequence joins TRBV18 and TRBJ2-7, with a tentative D call TRBD2 (7 bases). Germline CDR1 and CDR2: KGHSH and LQKENI. Between the trimmed V and J ends, which lost 0 bases and 3 bases, there was a span of 12 bases. CDR3 size: 15 residues.

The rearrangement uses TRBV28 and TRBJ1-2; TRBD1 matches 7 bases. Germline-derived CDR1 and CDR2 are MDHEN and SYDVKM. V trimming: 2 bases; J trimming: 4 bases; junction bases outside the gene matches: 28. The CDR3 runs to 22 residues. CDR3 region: CASSLESFAAGGTQAKGYGYTF. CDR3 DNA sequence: TGTGCCAGCAGTTTAGAATCTTTTGCGGCAGGGGGGACTCAAGCTAAGGGCTATGGCTACACCTTC.

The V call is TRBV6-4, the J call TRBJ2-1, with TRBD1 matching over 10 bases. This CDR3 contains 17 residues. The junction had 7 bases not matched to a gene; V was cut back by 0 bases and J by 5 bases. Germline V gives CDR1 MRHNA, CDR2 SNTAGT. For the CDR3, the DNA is TGTGCCAGCAGTGACTCCTTCCGGGACAGGGGCCACAATGAGCAGTTCTTC. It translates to CASSDSFRDRGHNEQFF.

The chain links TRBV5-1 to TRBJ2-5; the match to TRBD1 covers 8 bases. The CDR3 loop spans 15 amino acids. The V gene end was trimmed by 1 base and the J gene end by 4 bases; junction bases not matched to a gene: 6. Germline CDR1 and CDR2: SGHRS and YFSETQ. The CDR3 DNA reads TGCGCCAGCAGCTTGAAGGACAGGGTAGTAGAGACCCAGTACTTC. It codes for CASSLKDRVVETQYF.

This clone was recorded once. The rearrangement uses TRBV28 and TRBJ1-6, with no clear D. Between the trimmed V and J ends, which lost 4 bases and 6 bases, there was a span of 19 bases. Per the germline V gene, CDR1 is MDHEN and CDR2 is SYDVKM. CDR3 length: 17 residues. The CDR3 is CASSSDLQRDLNSPLHF. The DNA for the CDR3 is TGTGCCAGCAGTTCCGACCTTCAACGGGATCTTAATTCACCCCTCCACTTT.

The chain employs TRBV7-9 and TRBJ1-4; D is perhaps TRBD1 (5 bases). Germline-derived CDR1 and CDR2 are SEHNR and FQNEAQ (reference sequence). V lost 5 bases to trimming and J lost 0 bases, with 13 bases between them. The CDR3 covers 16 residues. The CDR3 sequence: CASSPLTAATNEKLFF. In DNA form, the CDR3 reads TGTGCCAGCAGCCCTTTGACAGCCGCAACTAATGAAAAACTGTTTTTT.

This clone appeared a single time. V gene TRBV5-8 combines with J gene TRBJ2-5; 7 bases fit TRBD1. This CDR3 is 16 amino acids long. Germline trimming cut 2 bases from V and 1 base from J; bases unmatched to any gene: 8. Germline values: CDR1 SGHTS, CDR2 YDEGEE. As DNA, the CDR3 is TGTGCCAGCAGCTTCCAAACAGGGGTTTCCCAAGAGACCCAGTACTTC. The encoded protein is CASSFQTGVSQETQYF.